Each of the 3 T cell receptor beta chains below was sequenced from the same sample in a study of T cell responses to AZD1222 COVID-19 vaccine. Here immunoSEQ multiplex PCR was the method, and the copy in TCRdb shows in-frame clones only, minus some. The sample lists 85,000 to 90,000 clones; about 92% were seen once. The sequencing used peripheral blood, collected 28 days after the second AZD1222 dose. The receptors shown here come from an adult who received the AZD1222 COVID-19 vaccine.

The chain uses TRBV4-3 and TRBJ2-5, with D possibly TRBD2 on 5 matching bases. Trimming took 0 bases from V and 13 from J, leaving 9 bases between them. There are 11 residues in the CDR3. Germline V gene sequence: CDR1 LGHNA, CDR2 YSLEER. The CDR3 DNA is TGCGCCAGCAGCCAAGATGGAGGTCTGTACTTC. Its translation is CASSQDGGLYF.

The chain links TRBV4-2 to TRBJ2-7; either TRBD1 or TRBD2 may supply D (5 bases each). CDR3 length: 15 amino acids. V dropped 4 bases and J dropped 2 bases, with 15 bases sitting between them. Germline CDR1 LGHNA, CDR2 YNFKEQ. The CDR3 DNA reads TGTGCCAGCAGCCCACAGTTTCGGGGACCCTACGAGCAGTACTTC. This gives the protein CASSPQFRGPYEQYF.

The genes are TRBV4-2 and TRBJ1-1; 9 positions agree with TRBD1. Germline CDR1 is LGHNA and CDR2 is YNFKEQ. The CDR3 totals 17 residues. J gave up 1 base and V 1 base, and 7 bases lay outside the gene matches. DNA for the CDR3: TGTGCCAGCAGCCAAGGGCTCAGGGACAGGGAGAACACTGAAGCTTTCTTT. The encoded protein is CASSQGLRDRENTEAFF.